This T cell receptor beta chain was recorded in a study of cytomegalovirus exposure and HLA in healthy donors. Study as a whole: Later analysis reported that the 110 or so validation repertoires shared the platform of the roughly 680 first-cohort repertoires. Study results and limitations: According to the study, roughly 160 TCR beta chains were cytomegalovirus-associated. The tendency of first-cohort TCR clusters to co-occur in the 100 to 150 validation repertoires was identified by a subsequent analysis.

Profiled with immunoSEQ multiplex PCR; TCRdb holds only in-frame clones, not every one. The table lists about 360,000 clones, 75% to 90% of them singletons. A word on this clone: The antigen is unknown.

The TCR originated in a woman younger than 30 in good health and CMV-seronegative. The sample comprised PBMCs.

Here the CDR3 reads CASSSSSYEQYF. In nucleotides, the CDR3 is TGTGCCAGCAGCTCTTCCTCCTACGAGCAGTACTTC. This chain uses TRBV7-6 with TRBJ2-7; D gene unclear. V was shortened by 4 bases and J by 0 bases, with 4 bases between the two germline ends. This CDR3 contains 12 residues. Germline assignment: CDR1 SGHVS and CDR2 FNYEAQ.